These 3 T cell receptor beta chains share one sample of origin, sequenced in a study of blood T cell repertoires in COVID-19. The assay was immunoSEQ multiplex PCR, and TCRdb's table has in-frame clones only and misses some. The sample shows 30,000 to 40,000 clones, around 85% of them seen only once. The sequenced sample was peripheral blood. Source of these receptors: a man in his fifties or sixties with active or convalescent COVID-19.

The chain employs TRBV7-8 and TRBJ2-2, with TRBD1 as a possible D gene (6 bases). The germline V gene has CDR1 SGHVS and CDR2 FQNEAQ. V lost 3 bases and J 4 bases, leaving 15 bases between the germline ends. The CDR3 consists of 16 residues. CDR3 sequence: CASSFFSRQATGELFF. Written as DNA, the CDR3 is TGTGCCAGCAGCTTTTTCTCGAGACAGGCCACCGGGGAGCTGTTTTTT.

The chain uses TRBV9 and TRBJ1-3, with a tentative D call TRBD1 (5 bases). The V gene lost 0 bases and the J gene lost 9 bases, with 10 bases spanning the gap. Germline lookup yields CDR1 SGDLS and CDR2 YYNGEE. There are 13 residues in the CDR3. CDR3 coding DNA: TGTGCCAGCAGCGTAGTGCAGGGAGGCACCATATATTTT. It is translated as CASSVVQGGTIYF.

The CDR3 reads CASSLWLAGGYEQYV. The CDR3 bases are TGTGCCAGCAGCTTGTGGCTAGCGGGAGGCTACGAGCAGTACGTC. The V call is TRBV5-6, the J call TRBJ2-7, with 11 bases matching TRBD2. This CDR3 has 15 residues. Germline V gene sequence: CDR1 SGHDT, CDR2 YYEEEE. V was pared by 1 base and J by 3 bases, with 3 bases of the junction left unmatched.